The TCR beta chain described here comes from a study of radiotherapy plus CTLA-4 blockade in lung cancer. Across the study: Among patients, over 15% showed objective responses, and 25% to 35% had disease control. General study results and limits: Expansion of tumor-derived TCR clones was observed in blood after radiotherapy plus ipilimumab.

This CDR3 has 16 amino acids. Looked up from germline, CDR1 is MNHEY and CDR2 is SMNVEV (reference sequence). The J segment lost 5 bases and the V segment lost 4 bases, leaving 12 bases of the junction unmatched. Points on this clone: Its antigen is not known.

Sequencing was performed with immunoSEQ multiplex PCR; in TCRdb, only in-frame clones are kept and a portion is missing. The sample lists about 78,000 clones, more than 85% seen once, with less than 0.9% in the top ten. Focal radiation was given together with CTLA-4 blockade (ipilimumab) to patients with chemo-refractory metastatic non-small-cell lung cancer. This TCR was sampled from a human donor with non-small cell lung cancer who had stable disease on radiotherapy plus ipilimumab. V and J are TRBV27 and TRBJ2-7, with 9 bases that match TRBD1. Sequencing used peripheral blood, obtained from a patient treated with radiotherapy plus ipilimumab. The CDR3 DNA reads TGTGCCAGCAGTTCGTTCCGGGACAGGGTAATCGACGAGCAGTACTTC. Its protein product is CASSSFRDRVIDEQYF.